The source of this TCR beta chain is a study of blood T cell repertoires in COVID-19. Across the whole study: The United States, Italy and Spain provided the acute and convalescent COVID-19 samples. Sources were T cells, B-cell-depleted T cells, or PBMCs; the material itself was cDNA or gDNA.

In the study's own analysis: Nucleated cell number was recorded as an estimate derived from reference gene primer amplification. Libraries were prepared by immunoSEQ multiplex PCR; TCRdb keeps only in-frame clonotypes and omits some of them. The D gene and trimming were derived from the DNA, and the V and J assignments and clone size from that table. The sample comprises roughly 320,000 clones, around 90% of which are singletons, and around 1.4% rests with the top ten. This CDR3 has 14 amino acids. CDR1 is SGHTA and CDR2 is FQGNSA in the germline V gene. V was pared by 6 bases and J by 6 bases, with 7 bases of the junction left unmatched.

Sequenced input: peripheral blood. The rearrangement uses TRBV7-2 and TRBJ2-2; the match to TRBD1 covers 7 bases. The clonotype comes from a man in his 70s with acute or convalescent COVID-19. CDR3 sequence reads: CASSLNRGPGELFF. The CDR3 nucleotides are TGTGCCAGCAGTTTAAACAGGGGTCCCGGGGAGCTGTTTTTT. The full variable domain, rest sourced from reference TRBV7-2 and TRBJ2-2, is GAGVSQSPSNKVTEKGKDVELRCDPISGHTALYWYRQSLGQGLEFLIYFQGNSAPDKSGLPSDRFSAERTGGSVSTLTIQRTQQEDSAVYLCASSLNRGPGELFFGEGSRLTVL.